This T cell receptor beta chain is from a study of shared clonotypes between healthy human individuals. The CDR3 runs 14 residues. V lost 5 bases and J lost 1, with 11 bases in between. The V gene's germline CDR1 is MDHEN and CDR2 SYDVKM. Profiled with immunoSEQ multiplex PCR; TCRdb holds only in-frame clones, not every one. Of under 150,000 clones listed, approximately 70% are singletons. The receptor was isolated from a woman aged 25 to 39 in good health. The chain uses TRBV28 and TRBJ1-1, with D hard to call. The material sequenced was memory CD8+ T cells sorted from blood. Subset: CD45RO+ cells pooled with CCR7-negative TemRA cells. The CDR3 spells CASSLGYRNTEAFF. The CDR3, as DNA: TGTGCCAGCAGTCTTGGGTATCGGAACACTGAAGCTTTCTTT.